The clone carrying this T cell receptor beta chain was seen once. The antigen is unknown. Profiled with immunoSEQ multiplex PCR; TCRdb holds only in-frame clones, not every one. The repertoire includes 150,000 to 250,000 clones, about 94% of them detected once, and around 1% sits in the top ten. The germline CDR1 and CDR2 sequences are SGHAT and FQNNGV. This CDR3 contains 18 residues. V dropped 3 bases and J dropped 5; count of bases not matched to a gene: 16. The data were obtained in a study of T cell responses to AZD1222 COVID-19 vaccine. General observations from the study: Recipients of AZD1222 seropositive at baseline numbered only 6 or 7. The donor cohort was predominantly white British with a female majority, and clonal diversity may have been underestimated. Repertoire samples came only from after the peak T cell response.

The clonotype comes from an adult who received the AZD1222 COVID-19 vaccine. This material consisted of peripheral blood, taken 28 days after the second AZD1222 dose. This chain uses TRBV11-2 with TRBJ1-2; 9 nucleotides agree with TRBD1. CDR3 sequence: CASSFFSGTGQKKYGYTF. The CDR3 DNA reads as TGTGCCAGCAGCTTTTTTAGTGGGACAGGGCAAAAAAAGTATGGCTACACCTTC.